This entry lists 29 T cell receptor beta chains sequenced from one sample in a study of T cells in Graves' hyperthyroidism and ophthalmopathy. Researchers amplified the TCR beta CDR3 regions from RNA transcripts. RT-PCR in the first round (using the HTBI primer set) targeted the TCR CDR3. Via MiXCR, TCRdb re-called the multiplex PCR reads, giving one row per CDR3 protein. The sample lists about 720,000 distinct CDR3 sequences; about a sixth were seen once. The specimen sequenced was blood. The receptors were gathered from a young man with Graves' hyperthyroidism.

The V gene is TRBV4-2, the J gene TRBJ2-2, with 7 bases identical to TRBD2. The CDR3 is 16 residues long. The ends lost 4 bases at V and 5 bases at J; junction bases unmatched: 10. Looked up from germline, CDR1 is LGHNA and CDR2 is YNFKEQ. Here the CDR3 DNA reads TGTGCCAGCAGCCCTACTACTAGGGAGGGGACCGGGGAGCTGTTTTTT. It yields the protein CASSPTTREGTGELFF.

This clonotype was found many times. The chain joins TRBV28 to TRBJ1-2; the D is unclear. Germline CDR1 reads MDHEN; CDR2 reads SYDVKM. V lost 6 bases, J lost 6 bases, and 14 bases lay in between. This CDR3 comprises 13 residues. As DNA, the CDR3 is TGTGCCAGCAGCCCCCAACCTGCGGATGGCTACACCTTC. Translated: CASSPQPADGYTF.

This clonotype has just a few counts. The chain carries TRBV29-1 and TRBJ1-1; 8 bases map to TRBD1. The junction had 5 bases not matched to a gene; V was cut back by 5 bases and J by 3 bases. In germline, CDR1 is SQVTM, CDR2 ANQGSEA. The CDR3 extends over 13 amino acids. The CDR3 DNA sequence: TGCAGCGTTAACAGGGGGGACTACACTGAAGCTTTCTTT. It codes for CSVNRGDYTEAFF.

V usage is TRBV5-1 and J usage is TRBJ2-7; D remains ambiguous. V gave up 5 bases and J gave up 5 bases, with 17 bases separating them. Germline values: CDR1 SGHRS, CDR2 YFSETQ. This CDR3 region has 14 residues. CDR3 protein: CASRQKGSRDEQYF. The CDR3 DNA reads TGCGCCAGCAGACAAAAGGGTTCTAGAGACGAGCAGTACTTC.

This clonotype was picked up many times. The CDR3, as DNA: TGTGCCAGCAGCTTAGCCCTGGGACAGCTAGGAGAGACCCAGTACTTC. Protein product: CASSLALGQLGETQYF. The chain employs TRBV7-9 and TRBJ2-5, with TRBD1 matching over 7 bases. CDR1 is SEHNR, CDR2 FQNEAQ, per germline (reference sequence). The CDR3 is made up of 16 amino acids. Trimming took 0 bases from V and 4 from J; bases not matched to a gene: 8. The full variable domain, completed using reference TRBV7-9 and TRBJ2-5, is DTGVSQNPRHKITKRGQNVTFRCDPISEHNRLYWYRQTLGQGPEFLTYFQNEAQLEKSRLLSDRFSAERPKGSFSTLEIQRTEQGDSAMYLCASSLALGQLGETQYFGPGTRLLVL.

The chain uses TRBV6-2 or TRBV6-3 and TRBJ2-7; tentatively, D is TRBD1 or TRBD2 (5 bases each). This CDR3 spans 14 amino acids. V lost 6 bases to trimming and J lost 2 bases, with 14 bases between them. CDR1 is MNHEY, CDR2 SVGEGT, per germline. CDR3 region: CASRPRDGTYEQYF. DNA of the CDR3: TGTGCCAGCAGACCCCGGGACGGAACCTACGAGCAGTACTTC.

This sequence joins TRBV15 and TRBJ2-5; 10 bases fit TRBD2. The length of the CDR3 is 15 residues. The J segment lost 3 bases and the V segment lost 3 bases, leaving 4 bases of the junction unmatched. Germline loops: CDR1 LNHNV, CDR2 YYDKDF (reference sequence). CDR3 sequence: CATSREGLAEETQYF. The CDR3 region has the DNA TGTGCCACCAGCAGGGAAGGACTAGCGGAAGAGACCCAGTACTTC.

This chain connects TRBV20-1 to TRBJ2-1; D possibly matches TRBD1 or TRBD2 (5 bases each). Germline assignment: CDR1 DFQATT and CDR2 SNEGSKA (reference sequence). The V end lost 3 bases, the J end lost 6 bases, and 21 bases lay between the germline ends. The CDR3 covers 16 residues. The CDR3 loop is CSASGGGLRPSNEQFF. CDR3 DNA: TGCAGTGCTAGTGGGGGTGGCCTCCGACCCTCCAATGAGCAGTTCTTC.

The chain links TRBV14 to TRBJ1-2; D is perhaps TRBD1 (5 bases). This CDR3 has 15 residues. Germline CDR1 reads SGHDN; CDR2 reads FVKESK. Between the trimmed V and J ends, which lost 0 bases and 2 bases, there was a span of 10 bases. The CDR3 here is CASSQDRWGNYGYTF. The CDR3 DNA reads TGTGCCAGCAGCCAAGATCGGTGGGGGAACTATGGCTACACCTTC.

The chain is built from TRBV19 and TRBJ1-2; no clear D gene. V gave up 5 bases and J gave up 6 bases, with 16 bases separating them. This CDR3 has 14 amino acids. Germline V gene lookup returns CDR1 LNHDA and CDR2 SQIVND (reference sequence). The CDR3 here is CASSAQDVGNGYTF. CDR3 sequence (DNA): TGTGCCAGTAGTGCCCAGGACGTAGGGAATGGCTACACCTTC.

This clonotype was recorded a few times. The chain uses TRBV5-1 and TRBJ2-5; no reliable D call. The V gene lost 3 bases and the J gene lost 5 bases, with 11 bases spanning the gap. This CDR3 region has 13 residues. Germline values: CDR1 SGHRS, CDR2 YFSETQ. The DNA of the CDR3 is TGCGCCAGCAGCTCCCTATATCGGGAGACCCAGTACTTC. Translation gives CASSSLYRETQYF.

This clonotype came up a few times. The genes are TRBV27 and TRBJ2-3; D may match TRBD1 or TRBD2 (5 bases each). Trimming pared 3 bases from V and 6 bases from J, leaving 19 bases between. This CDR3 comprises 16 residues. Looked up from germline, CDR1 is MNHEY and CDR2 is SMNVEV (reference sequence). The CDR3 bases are TGTGCCAGCAGTTTGGGGCGGACGCACGGGGTTGATACGCAGTATTTT. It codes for CASSLGRTHGVDTQYF.

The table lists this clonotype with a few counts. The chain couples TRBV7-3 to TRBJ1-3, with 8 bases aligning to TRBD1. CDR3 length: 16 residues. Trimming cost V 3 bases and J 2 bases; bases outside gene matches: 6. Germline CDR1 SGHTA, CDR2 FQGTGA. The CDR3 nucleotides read TGTGCCAGCAGCTTCCGACAGGGGTATACTGGAAACACCATATATTTT. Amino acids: CASSFRQGYTGNTIYF.

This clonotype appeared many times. CDR3 in amino acids: CASSPIGQLAGLTDTQYF. CDR3 nucleotides: TGTGCCAGCAGCCCCATCGGTCAGCTAGCGGGACTTACAGATACGCAGTATTTT. J is TRBJ2-3 and V is TRBV11-2; TRBD2 agrees at 9 bases. In germline, CDR1 is SGHAT, CDR2 FQNNGV. The CDR3 is 18 amino acids. V lost 5 bases to trimming and J lost 3 bases; unmatched junction nucleotides: 15.

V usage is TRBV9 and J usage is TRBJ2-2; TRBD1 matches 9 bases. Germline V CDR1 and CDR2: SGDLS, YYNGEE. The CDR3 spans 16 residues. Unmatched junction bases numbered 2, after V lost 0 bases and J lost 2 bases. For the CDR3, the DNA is TGTGCCAGCAGCGTAGGGGGACAGGGTAACACCGGGGAGCTGTTTTTT. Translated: CASSVGGQGNTGELFF. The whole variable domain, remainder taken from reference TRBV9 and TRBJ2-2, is DSGVTQTPKHLITATGQRVTLRCSPRSGDLSVYWYQQSLDQGLQFLIQYYNGEERAKGNILERFSAQQFPDLHSELNLSSLELGDSALYFCASSVGGQGNTGELFFGEGSRLTVL.

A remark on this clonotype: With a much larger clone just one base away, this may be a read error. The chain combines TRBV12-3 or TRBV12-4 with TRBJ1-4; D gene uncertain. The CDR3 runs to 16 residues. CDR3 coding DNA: TGTGCCGGCAGTATGGACTCGGCAGCAACTAATGAAAAACTGTTTTTT. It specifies CAGSMDSAATNEKLFF.

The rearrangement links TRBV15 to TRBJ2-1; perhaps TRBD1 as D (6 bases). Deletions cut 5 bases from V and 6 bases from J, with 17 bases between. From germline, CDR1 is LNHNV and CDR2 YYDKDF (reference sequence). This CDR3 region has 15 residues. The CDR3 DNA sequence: TGTGCCACCAGCCCAGGCCTGAGGGGGAGCAATGAGCAGTTCTTC. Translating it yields CATSPGLRGSNEQFF.

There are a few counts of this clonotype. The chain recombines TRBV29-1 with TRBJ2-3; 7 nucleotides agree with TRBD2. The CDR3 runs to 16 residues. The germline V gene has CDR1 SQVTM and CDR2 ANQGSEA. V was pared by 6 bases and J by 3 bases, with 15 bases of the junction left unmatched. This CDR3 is CSVYGKRGGLTDTQYF. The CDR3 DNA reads TGCAGCGTCTACGGAAAGCGGGGAGGTCTTACAGATACGCAGTATTTT.

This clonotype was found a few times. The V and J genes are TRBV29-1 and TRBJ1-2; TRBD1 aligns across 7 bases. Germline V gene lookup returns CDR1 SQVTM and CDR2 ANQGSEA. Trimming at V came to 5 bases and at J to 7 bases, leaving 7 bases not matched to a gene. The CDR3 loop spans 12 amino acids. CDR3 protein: CSVLYRQGGYTF. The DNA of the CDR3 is TGCAGCGTTCTATACCGACAGGGTGGCTACACCTTC.

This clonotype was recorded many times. The CDR3 DNA reads TGTGCCAGCAGGCCGGACAGGAGCTCCTACAATGAGCAGTTCTTC. Its protein product is CASRPDRSSYNEQFF. The chain is built from TRBV6-1 and TRBJ2-1, with 7 bases matching TRBD1. Germline V CDR1 and CDR2: MNHNS, SASEGT. V dropped 6 bases and J dropped 0; count of bases not matched to a gene: 5. There are 15 residues in the CDR3.

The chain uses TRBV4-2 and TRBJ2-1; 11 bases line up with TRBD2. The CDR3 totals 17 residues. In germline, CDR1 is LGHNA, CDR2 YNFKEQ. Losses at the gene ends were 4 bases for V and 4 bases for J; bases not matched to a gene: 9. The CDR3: CASSLRLGTSGYNEQFF. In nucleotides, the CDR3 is TGTGCCAGCAGCCTCCGACTGGGGACTAGCGGATACAATGAGCAGTTCTTC.

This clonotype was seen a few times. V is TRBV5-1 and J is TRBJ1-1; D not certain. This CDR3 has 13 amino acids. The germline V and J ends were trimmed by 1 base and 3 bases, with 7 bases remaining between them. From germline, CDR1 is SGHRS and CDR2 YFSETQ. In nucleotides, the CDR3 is TGCGCCAGCAGCTTGTACGGAGACACTGAAGCTTTCTTT. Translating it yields CASSLYGDTEAFF. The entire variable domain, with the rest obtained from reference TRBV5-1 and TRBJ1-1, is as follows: KAGVTQTPRYLIKTRGQQVTLSCSPISGHRSVSWYQQTPGQGLQFLFEYFSETQRNKGNFPGRFSGRQFSNSRSEMNVSTLELGDSALYLCASSLYGDTEAFFGQGTRLTVV.

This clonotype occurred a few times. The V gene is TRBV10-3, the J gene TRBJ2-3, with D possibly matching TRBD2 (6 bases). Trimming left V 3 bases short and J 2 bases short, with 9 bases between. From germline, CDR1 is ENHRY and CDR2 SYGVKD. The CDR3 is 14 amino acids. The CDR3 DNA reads TGTGCCATCAGTGAAATAGCGGTCACAGATACGCAGTATTTT. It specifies CAISEIAVTDTQYF.

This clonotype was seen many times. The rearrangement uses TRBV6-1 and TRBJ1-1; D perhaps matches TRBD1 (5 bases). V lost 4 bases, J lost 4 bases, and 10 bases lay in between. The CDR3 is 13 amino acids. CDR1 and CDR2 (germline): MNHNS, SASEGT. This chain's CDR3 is CASSGDSRTEAFF. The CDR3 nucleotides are TGTGCCAGCAGTGGAGACAGCCGCACTGAAGCTTTCTTT.

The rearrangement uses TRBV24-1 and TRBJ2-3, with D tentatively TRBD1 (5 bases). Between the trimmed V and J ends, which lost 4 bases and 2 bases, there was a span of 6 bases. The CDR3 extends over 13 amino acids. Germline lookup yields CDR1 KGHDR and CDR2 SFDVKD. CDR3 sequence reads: CATSEGVTDTQYF. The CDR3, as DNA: TGTGCCACCAGTGAAGGGGTCACAGATACGCAGTATTTT.

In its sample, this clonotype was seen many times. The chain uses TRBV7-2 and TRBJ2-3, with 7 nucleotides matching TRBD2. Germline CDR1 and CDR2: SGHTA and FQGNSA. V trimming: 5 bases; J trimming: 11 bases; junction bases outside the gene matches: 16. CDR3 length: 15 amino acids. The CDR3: CASSHSSGKARRQYF. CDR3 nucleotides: TGTGCCAGCAGCCATTCTAGCGGAAAGGCGCGTAGGCAGTATTTT.

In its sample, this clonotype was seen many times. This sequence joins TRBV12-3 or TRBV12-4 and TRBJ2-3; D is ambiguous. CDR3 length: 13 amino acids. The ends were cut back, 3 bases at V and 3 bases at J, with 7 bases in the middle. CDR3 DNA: TGTGCCAGCAGTTTCTGGGGAACAGATACGCAGTATTTT. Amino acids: CASSFWGTDTQYF.

The CDR3 sequence: CASSLLTGIVNEQYF. Here the CDR3 DNA reads TGTGCCAGCAGTTTATTAACAGGGATCGTGAACGAGCAGTACTTC. The chain recombines TRBV28 with TRBJ2-7; maybe TRBD1 (6 bases). Germline CDR1 and CDR2: MDHEN and SYDVKM. The CDR3 extends over 15 amino acids. V lost 1 base, J lost 5 bases, and 15 bases lay in between.

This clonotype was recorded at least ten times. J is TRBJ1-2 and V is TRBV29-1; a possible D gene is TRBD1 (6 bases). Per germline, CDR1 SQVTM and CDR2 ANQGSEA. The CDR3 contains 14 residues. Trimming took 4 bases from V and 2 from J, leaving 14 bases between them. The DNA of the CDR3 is TGCAGCGTTGCGCAGGGGCCAGCCAACTATGGCTACACCTTC. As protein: CSVAQGPANYGYTF.